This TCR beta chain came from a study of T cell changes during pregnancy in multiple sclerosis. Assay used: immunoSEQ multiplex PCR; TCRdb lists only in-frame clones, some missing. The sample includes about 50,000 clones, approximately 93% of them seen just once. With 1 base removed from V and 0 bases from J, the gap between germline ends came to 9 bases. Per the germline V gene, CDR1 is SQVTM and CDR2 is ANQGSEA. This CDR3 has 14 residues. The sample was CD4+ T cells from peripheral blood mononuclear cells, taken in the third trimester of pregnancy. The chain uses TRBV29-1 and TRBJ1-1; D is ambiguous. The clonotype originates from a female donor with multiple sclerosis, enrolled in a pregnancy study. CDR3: CSVEVAGMNTEAFF. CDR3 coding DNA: TGCAGCGTTGAAGTAGCGGGGATGAACACTGAAGCTTTCTTT.